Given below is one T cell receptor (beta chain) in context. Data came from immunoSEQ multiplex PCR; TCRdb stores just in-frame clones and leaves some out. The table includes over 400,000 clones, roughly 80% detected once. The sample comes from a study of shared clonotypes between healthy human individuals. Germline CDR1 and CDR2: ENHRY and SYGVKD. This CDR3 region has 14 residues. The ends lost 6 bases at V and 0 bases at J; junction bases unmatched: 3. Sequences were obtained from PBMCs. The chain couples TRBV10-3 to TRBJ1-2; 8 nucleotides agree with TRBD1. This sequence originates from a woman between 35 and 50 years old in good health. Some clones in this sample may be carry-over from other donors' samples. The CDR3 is CAIRRQGTNYGYTF. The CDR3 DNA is TGTGCCATCAGACGACAGGGGACTAACTATGGCTACACCTTC.